These 13 T cell receptor beta chains originate from one sample sequenced in a study of identical twins (dated by TCRdb to about 2016). The library was made by 5' RACE. Sequencer: Illumina HiSeq 2000. The public reads were reanalyzed by TCRdb: fastp trimming at Q25, MiXCR alignment, in-frame beta chains only. Rows are combined by CDR3 protein, so each entry shows the most common genes and DNA. Recorded for this sample are 500,000 or so distinct CDR3 sequences; 14% of them occurred a single time. The ten biggest clones cover more than 0.8% of the sample. These data also formed part of another study, on yellow fever vaccine responses in identical twins.

Sequencing was carried out using CD4+ T cells sorted from blood. These receptors came from a woman younger than 35 in good health.

This clonotype was found a few times. The rearrangement links TRBV7-9 to TRBJ2-1; 8 bases agree with TRBD2. The CDR3 is 17 amino acids. V shed 5 bases and J 6 bases; nucleotides not matched to a gene: 15. Germline values: CDR1 SEHNR, CDR2 FQNEAQ (reference sequence). The CDR3 protein is CASSTFSLAGGVNEQFF. The CDR3 coding sequence is TGTGCCAGCAGCACCTTTTCCCTTGCGGGAGGAGTCAATGAGCAGTTCTTC.

This clonotype was counted a few times. This rearrangement joins TRBV3-1 to TRBJ2-1; 8 bases are a match to TRBD1. V was clipped by 6 bases and J by 2 bases; unmatched bases: 9. This CDR3 has 16 amino acids. Germline V gene sequence: CDR1 LGHDT, CDR2 YNNKEL (reference sequence). CDR3 sequence reads: CASRPKDRDPYNEQFF. The CDR3 nucleotides are TGTGCCAGCAGACCAAAGGACAGGGACCCCTACAATGAGCAGTTCTTC.

This clonotype has just a few counts. The chain uses TRBV20-1 and TRBJ2-5; TRBD2 matches at 10 bases. The V gene end was trimmed by 0 bases and the J gene end by 4 bases; junction bases not matched to a gene: 5. The CDR3 totals 15 residues. Germline CDR1 DFQATT, CDR2 SNEGSKA (reference sequence). CDR3 DNA sequence: TGCAGTGCTAGAGAAGCTAGCGGGAGAGGAGAGACCCAGTACTTC. This translates into CSAREASGRGETQYF.

The J gene is TRBJ2-1, the V gene TRBV12-3 or TRBV12-4; 8 nucleotides line up with TRBD2. The V and J ends lost 3 bases and 3 bases, in that order; junction bases with no gene match: 4. This CDR3 comprises 15 residues. The CDR3 nucleotides read TGTGCCAGCAGTTTCGTGCGGGGGGACTACAATGAGCAGTTCTTC. Translating gives CASSFVRGDYNEQFF.

This clonotype came up many times. CDR3 sequence (DNA): TGCGCCAGCAGCGTACAGGGGCTCAATGAGCAGTTCTTC. The encoded protein is CASSVQGLNEQFF. This rearrangement joins TRBV5-1 to TRBJ2-1; 7 bases are a match to TRBD1. This CDR3 has 13 residues. Germline V lookup: CDR1 SGHRS, CDR2 YFSETQ. With V trimmed by 4 bases and J by 6 bases, 4 bases remained unmatched. The full variable domain, its missing parts supplied by reference TRBV5-1 and TRBJ2-1, is KAGVTQTPRYLIKTRGQQVTLSCSPISGHRSVSWYQQTPGQGLQFLFEYFSETQRNKGNFPGRFSGRQFSNSRSEMNVSTLELGDSALYLCASSVQGLNEQFFGPGTRLTVL.

The chain uses TRBV11-2 and TRBJ2-3; D is unresolved. The CDR3 extends over 13 amino acids. The V and J ends lost 8 bases and 8 bases respectively, with 17 bases between them. Germline V gives CDR1 SGHAT, CDR2 FQNNGV. CDR3 DNA sequence: TGTGCCAGCGGCCCTGGTGTCCTGGGTACGCAGTATTTT. It encodes CASGPGVLGTQYF.

This clonotype was recorded at least ten times. This rearrangement joins TRBV24-1 to TRBJ2-7, with TRBD1 matching over 7 bases. This CDR3 spans 13 amino acids. Germline-derived CDR1 and CDR2 are KGHDR and SFDVKD. The V gene end was trimmed by 9 bases and the J gene end by 2 bases; junction bases not matched to a gene: 6. The CDR3 loop reads CATPRQGAYEQYF. The CDR3, as DNA: TGTGCCACCCCACGACAGGGTGCCTACGAGCAGTACTTC.

The rearrangement joins TRBV12-3 or TRBV12-4 to TRBJ2-3; 7 bases agree with TRBD1. This CDR3 spans 16 amino acids. V lost 6 bases to trimming and J lost 4 bases; unmatched junction nucleotides: 13. The CDR3 DNA follows: TGTGCCAGCAGACTCCTACAGGGGCGGGCACCAGATACGCAGTATTTT. It is translated as CASRLLQGRAPDTQYF.

This clonotype has more than one count but fewer than ten. The CDR3 reads CASRTFGGPHNEQFF. Here the CDR3 DNA reads TGTGCCAGCAGGACCTTTGGGGGCCCCCACAATGAGCAGTTCTTC. This sequence joins TRBV5-4 and TRBJ2-1; tentative D call: TRBD1 (6 bases). The CDR3 has 15 amino acids. Trimming took off 5 bases at V and 5 bases at J, with 17 bases between the two ends. Germline lookup yields CDR1 SGHNT and CDR2 YYREEE (reference sequence).

This clonotype was seen a handful of times. The V call is TRBV29-1, the J call TRBJ2-7, with TRBD1 matching 7 bases. Germline trimming cut 5 bases from V and 3 bases from J; bases unmatched to any gene: 7. This CDR3 comprises 13 residues. Germline lookup yields CDR1 SQVTM and CDR2 ANQGSEA. The CDR3 DNA reads as TGCAGCGTTCGGGACAGTATAAACTACGAGCAGTACTTC. Translation gives CSVRDSINYEQYF.

The CDR3 DNA sequence: TGTGCCAGCAGCCGCGTGGGGGGCCCTGGAGATACGCAGTATTTT. It encodes CASSRVGGPGDTQYF. This chain links TRBV7-8 with TRBJ2-3; TRBD1 or TRBD2 may be the D gene (6 bases each). Germline V gene sequence: CDR1 SGHVS, CDR2 FQNEAQ. There are 15 residues in the CDR3. V lost 5 bases and J 5 bases, leaving 17 bases between the germline ends. Complete variable domain (other parts from reference TRBV7-8 and TRBJ2-3): GAGVSQSPRYKVAKRGQDVALRCDPISGHVSLFWYQQALGQGPEFLTYFQNEAQLDKSGLPSDRFFAERPEGSVSTLKIQRTQQEDSAVYLCASSRVGGPGDTQYFGPGTRLTVL.

The CDR3 region is CASSLDGRWEKLFF. The DNA for the CDR3 is TGTGCCAGCAGCTTAGATGGCAGGTGGGAAAAACTGTTTTTT. The V gene is TRBV7-8, the J gene TRBJ1-4; D remains unclear. The CDR3 is 14 amino acids. The germline gives CDR1 SGHVS, CDR2 FQNEAQ. The V and J ends lost 1 base and 8 bases respectively, with 11 bases between them. The whole variable domain, filled in from reference TRBV7-8 and TRBJ1-4, reads GAGVSQSPRYKVAKRGQDVALRCDPISGHVSLFWYQQALGQGPEFLTYFQNEAQLDKSGLPSDRFFAERPEGSVSTLKIQRTQQEDSAVYLCASSLDGRWEKLFFGSGTQLSVL.

This clonotype was recorded many times. This chain links TRBV6-5 with TRBJ2-1, with D perhaps given as TRBD1 or TRBD2 (6 bases each). The length of the CDR3 is 16 residues. The germline CDR1 and CDR2 sequences are MNHEY and SVGAGI. V was shortened by 1 base and J by 4 bases, with 14 bases between the two germline ends. The CDR3: CASSYWQEGVYNEQFF. For the CDR3, the DNA is TGTGCCAGCAGTTACTGGCAGGAGGGGGTTTACAATGAGCAGTTCTTC.